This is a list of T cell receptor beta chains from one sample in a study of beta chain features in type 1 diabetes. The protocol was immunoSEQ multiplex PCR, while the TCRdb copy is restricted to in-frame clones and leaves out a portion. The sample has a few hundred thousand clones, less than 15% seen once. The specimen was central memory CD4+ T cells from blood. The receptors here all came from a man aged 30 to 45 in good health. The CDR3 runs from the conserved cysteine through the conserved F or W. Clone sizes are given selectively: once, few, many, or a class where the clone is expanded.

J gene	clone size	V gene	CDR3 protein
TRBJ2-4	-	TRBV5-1	CASSEQGPKNIQYF
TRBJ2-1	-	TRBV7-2	CASSLGLPAGTSGQFF
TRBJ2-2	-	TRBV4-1	CASSRPNTGELFF
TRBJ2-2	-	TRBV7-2	CASSLASLTAGELFF
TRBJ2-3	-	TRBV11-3	CASSPRLAEMGITDTQYF
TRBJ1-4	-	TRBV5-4	CASSPKAGPEKLFF
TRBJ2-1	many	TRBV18	CASSREILDSYNEQFF
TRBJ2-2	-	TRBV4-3	CASSQRAGGDTGELFF
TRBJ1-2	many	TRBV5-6	CASSPVRGTSGYTF
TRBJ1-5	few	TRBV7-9	CASSLGRDQPQHF
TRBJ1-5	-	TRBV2	CASVQGWGNQPQHF
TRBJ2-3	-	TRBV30	CACSPGTDTQYF
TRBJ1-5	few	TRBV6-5	CASSRGGGGQQPQHF
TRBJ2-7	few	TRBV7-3	CASSLDRGDYEQYF
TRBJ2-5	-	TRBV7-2	CASSLGQKETQYF
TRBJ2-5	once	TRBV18	CASSPIPGQGALTETQYF
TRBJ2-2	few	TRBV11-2	CASSLAGGNTGELFF
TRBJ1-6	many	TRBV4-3	CASSQDRSGISPLHF
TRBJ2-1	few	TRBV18	CASSPGQLYNEQFF
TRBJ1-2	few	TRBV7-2	CASSLDRRSDGYTF
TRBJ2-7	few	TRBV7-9	CASSSTDYEQYF
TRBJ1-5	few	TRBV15	CATSRDRGAQGNQPQHF
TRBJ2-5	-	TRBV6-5	CASSYSKTGGRETQYF
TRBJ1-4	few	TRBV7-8	CASSLMAQGNEKLFF
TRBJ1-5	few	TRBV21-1	CASSKARGGQGWSSNQPQHF
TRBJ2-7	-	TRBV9	CASSADDGTYYEQYF
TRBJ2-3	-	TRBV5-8	CASSLVAGVSDTQYF
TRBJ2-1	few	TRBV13	CASSFDASARYNEQFF
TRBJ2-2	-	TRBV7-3	CASSSRQGSGELFF